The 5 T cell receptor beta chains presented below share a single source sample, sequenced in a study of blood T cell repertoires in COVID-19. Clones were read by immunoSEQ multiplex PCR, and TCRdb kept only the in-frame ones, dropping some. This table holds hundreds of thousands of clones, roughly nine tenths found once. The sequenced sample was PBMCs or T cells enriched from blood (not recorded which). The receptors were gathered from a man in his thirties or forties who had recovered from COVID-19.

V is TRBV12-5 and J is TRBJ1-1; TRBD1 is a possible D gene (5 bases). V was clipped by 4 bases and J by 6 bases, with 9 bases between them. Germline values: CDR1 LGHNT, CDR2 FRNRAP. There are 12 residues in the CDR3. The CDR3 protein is CASGWGSPEAFF. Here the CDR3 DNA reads TGTGCTAGTGGTTGGGGCAGTCCTGAAGCTTTCTTT. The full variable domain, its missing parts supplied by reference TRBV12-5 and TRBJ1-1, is DARVTQTPRHKVTEMGQEVTMRCQPILGHNTVFWYRQTMMQGLELLAYFRNRAPLDDSGMPKDRFSAEMPDATLATLKIQPSEPRDSAVYFCASGWGSPEAFFGQGTRLTVV.

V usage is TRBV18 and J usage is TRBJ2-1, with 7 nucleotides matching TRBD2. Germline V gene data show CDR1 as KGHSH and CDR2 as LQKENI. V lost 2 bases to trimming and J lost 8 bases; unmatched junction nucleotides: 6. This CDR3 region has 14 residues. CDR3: CASSPGGSQHEQFF. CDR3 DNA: TGTGCCAGCTCACCAGGCGGGAGTCAACATGAGCAGTTCTTC. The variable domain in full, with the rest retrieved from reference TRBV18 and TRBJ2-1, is NAGVMQNPRHLVRRRGQEARLRCSPMKGHSHVYWYRQLPEEGLKFMVYLQKENIIDESGMPKERFSAEFPKEGPSILRIQQVVRGDSAAYFCASSPGGSQHEQFFGPGTRLTVL.

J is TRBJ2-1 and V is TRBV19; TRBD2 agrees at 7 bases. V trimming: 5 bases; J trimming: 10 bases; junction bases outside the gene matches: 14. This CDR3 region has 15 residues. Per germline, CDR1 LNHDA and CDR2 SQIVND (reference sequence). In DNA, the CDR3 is TGTGCCAGTAGTGTAGGACTAGTGGCCCTGGAGGAGCAGTTCTTC. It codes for CASSVGLVALEEQFF.

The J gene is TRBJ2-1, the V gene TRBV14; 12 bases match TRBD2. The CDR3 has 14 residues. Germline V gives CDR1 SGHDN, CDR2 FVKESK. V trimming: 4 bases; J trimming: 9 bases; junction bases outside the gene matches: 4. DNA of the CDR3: TGTGCCAGCAGCCGGCTAGCGGGAGGGCTTGAGCAGTTCTTC. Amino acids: CASSRLAGGLEQFF.

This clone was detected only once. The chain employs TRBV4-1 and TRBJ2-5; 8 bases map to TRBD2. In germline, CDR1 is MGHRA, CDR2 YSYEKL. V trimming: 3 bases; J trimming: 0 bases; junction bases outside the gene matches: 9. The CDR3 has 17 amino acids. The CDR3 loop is CASSHRNLAGNQETQYF. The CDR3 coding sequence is TGCGCCAGCAGCCATCGGAATCTAGCGGGTAACCAAGAGACCCAGTACTTC.